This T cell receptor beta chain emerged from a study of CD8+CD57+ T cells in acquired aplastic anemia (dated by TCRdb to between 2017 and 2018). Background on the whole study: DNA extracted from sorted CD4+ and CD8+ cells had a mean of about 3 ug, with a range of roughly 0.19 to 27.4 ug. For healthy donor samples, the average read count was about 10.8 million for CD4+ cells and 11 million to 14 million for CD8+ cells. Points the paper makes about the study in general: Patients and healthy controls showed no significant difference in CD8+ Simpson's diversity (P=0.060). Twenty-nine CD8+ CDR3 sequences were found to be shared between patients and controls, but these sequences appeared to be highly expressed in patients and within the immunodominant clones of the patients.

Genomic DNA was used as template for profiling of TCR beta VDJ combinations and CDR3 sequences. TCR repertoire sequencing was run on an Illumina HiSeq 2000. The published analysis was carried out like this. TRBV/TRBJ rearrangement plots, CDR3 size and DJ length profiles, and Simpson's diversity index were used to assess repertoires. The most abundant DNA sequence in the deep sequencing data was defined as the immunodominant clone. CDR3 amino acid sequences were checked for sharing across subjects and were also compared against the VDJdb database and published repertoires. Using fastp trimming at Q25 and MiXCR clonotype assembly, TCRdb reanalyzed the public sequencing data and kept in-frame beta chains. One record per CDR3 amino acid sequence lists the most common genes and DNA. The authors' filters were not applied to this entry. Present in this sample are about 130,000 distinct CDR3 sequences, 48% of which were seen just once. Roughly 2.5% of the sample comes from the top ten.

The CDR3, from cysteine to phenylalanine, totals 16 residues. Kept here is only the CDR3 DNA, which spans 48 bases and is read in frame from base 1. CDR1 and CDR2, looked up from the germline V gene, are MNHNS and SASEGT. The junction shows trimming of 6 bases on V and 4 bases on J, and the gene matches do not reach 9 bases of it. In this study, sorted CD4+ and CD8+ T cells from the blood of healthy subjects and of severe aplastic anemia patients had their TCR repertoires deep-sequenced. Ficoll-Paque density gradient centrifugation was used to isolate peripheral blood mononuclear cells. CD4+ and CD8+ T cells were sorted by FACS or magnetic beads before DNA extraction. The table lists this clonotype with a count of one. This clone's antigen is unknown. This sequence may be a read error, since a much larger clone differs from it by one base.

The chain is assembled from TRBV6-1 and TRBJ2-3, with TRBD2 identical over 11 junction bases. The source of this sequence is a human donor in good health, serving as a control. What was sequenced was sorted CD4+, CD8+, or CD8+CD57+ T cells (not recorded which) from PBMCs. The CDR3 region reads CASRAASGGCPDTQYF. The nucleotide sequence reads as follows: TGTGCCAGCAGAGCGGCTAGCGGGGGGTGCCCAGATACGCAGTATTTT.